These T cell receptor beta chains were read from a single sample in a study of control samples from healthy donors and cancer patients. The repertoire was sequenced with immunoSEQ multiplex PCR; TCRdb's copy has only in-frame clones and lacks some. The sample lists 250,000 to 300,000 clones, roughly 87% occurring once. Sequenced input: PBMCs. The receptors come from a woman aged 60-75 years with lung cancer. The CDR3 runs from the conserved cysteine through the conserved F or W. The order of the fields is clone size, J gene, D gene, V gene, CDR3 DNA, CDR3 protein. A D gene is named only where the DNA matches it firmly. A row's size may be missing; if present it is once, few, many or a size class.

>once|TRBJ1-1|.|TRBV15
TGTGCCACCAGCGGCACGCGGGCTGAAGCTTTCTTT
CATSGTRAEAFF
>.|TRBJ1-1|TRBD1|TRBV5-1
TGCGCCAGCAGCCAGACGTGGACAGGGGTAGAGACTGAAGCTTTCTTT
CASSQTWTGVETEAFF
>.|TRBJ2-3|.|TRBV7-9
TGTGCCAGCAGCTACGGAGATACGCAGTATTTT
CASSYGDTQYF
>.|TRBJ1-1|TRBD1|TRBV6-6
TGTGCCAGCAGTTTCGGGACAGGGGTTGAAGCTTTCTTT
CASSFGTGVEAFF
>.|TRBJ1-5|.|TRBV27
TGTGCCAGCAGTTTTTTAGTCCTCAGGCATTTT
CASSFLVLRHF
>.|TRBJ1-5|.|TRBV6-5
TGTGCCAGCAGTTACTCAAAAACTAGCAATCAGCCCCAGCATTTT
CASSYSKTSNQPQHF
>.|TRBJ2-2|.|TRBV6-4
TGTGCCAGCGGAATCCCCGGGGGAGGGGAGCTGTTTTTT
CASGIPGGGELFF
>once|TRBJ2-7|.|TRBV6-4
TGTGCCAGCAGTGCCTTGGGACCGTTCTACGAGCAGTACTTC
CASSALGPFYEQYF
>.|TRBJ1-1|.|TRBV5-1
TGCGCCAGCAGCTCGGGACCCGGGGACACTGAAGCTTTCTTT
CASSSGPGDTEAFF
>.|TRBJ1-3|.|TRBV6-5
TGTGCCAGCAGTCCTACCTATACAGCTGGAAACACCATATATTTT
CASSPTYTAGNTIYF
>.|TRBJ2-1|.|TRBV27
TGTGCCAGCAGTAGGTATCAGACTTTGGCCTACAATGAGCAGTTCTTC
CASSRYQTLAYNEQFF
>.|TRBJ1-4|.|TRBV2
TGTGCCAGCTGTACCCTACCTCCAGGGCATAATGAAAAACTGTTTTTT
CASCTLPPGHNEKLFF
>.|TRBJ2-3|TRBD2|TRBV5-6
TGTGCCAGCAGATATAGCGGGGGGGGCACAGATACGCAGTATTTT
CASRYSGGGTDTQYF
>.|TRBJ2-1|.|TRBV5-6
TGTGCCAGCACATACAATGCGGAGCAGTTCTTC
CASTYNAEQFF
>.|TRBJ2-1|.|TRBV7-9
TGTGCCAGCAGCCGAGAAACTGGGACCCCTTACAATGAGCAGTTCTTC
CASSRETGTPYNEQFF
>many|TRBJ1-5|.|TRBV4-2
TGTGCCAGCAGCCAAGATCGCGGACAGCCCCAGCATTTT
CASSQDRGQPQHF
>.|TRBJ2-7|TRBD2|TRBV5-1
TGCGCCAGCAGCCCCCAGCGGGGGTCTTCCTACGAGCAGTACTTC
CASSPQRGSSYEQYF
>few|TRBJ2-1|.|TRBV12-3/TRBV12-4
TGTGCCAGCAGTCGATACAATGAGCAGTTCTTC
CASSRYNEQFF
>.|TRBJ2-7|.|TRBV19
TGTGCCACATCATACGGGACAAAATACGAGCAGTACTTC
CATSYGTKYEQYF
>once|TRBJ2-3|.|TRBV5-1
TGCGCCAGCAATCCACAGGGCACAGATACGCAGTATTTT
CASNPQGTDTQYF
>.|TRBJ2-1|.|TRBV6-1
TGTGCCAGCAGTGAACAGGGTTACAATGAGCAGTTCTTC
CASSEQGYNEQFF
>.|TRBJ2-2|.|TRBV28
TGTGCCAGCAGTGAAGCGACAGGAAAATTCACCGGGGAGCTGTTTTTT
CASSEATGKFTGELFF
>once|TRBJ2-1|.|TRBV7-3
TGTGCCAGCAGCCCAACCGGGACACAGAATGAGCAGTTCTTC
CASSPTGTQNEQFF
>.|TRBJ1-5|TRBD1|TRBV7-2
TGTGCCAGCAGCCCCGTGACAGGGGGTAGGGAGCCCCAGCATTTT
CASSPVTGGREPQHF
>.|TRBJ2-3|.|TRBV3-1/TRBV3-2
TGTGCCAGCAGCCAAGGTCACAGGGTGGGAGGCACAGATACGCAGTATTTT
CASSQGHRVGGTDTQYF
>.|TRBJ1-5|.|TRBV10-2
TGCGCCAGCAGTGTGGGAACGGCAGGGGAGTATCAGCCCCAGCATTTT
CASSVGTAGEYQPQHF
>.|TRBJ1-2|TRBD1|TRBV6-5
TGTGCCAGCAGTTACTCGACAGGGGAAATGGCTGGCTACACCTTC
CASSYSTGEMAGYTF
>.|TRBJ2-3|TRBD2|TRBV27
TGTGCCACATTTCCTAGCGGGAGTACAGATACGCAGTATTTT
CATFPSGSTDTQYF
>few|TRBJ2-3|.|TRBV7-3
TGTGCCAGCAGCTTAGATCGGACCCACACAGATACGCAGTATTTT
CASSLDRTHTDTQYF
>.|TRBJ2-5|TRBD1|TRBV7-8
TGTGCCAGCAGCTTAGGACAGGGCATGGGGGAGACCCAGTACTTC
CASSLGQGMGETQYF
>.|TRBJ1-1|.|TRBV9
TGTGCCAGCAGCGTTTTATCGATGAACACTGAAGCTTTCTTT
CASSVLSMNTEAFF
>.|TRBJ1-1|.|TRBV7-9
TGTGCCAGCAGCTTACTTCGGGGGGCTAACACTGAAGCTTTCTTT
CASSLLRGANTEAFF
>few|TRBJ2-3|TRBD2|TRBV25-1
TGTGCCAGCAATAGCGGGGGCACAGATACGCAGTATTTT
CASNSGGTDTQYF
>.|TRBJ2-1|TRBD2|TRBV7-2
TGTGCCAGCAGCGGCCGCGGGAGGGCCGTCTACAATGAGCAGTTCTTC
CASSGRGRAVYNEQFF
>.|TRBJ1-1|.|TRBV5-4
TGTGCCAGCAGCTTGAATACGGGGGACACTGAAGCTTTCTTT
CASSLNTGDTEAFF
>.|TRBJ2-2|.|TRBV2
TGTGCCAGCACAGGGGAATGGGCCGGGGAGCTGTTTTTT
CASTGEWAGELFF
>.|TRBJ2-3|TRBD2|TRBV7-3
TGTGCCAGCAGCTTAACGGGGACTAGCGGGGGCACAGATACGCAGTATTTT
CASSLTGTSGGTDTQYF
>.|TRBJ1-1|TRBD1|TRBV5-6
TGTGCCAGCAGCTGGGACAGGAACACTGAAGCTTTCTTT
CASSWDRNTEAFF
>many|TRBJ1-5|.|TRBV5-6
TGTGCCAGCAGCTTGGTGGATCAGCCCCAGCATTTT
CASSLVDQPQHF
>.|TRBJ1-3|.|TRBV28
TGTGCCAGCTTTGGAGGCTACATCTCTGGAAACACCATATATTTT
CASFGGYISGNTIYF
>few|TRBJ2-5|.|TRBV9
TGTGCCAGCAGCGTCGGGACAACTCAAGAGACCCAGTACTTC
CASSVGTTQETQYF
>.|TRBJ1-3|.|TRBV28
TGTGCCAGCAGGCTCCTTGGGGACACCATATATTTT
CASRLLGDTIYF
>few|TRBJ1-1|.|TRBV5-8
TGTGCCAGCAGCTTTTACGGACTGATGAACACTGAAGCTTTCTTT
CASSFYGLMNTEAFF
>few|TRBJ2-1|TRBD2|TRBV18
TGTGCCAGCTCATCACTAGCGGCTGAGCAGTTCTTC
CASSSLAAEQFF
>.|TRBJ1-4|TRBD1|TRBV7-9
TGTGCCAGCAGCTCGATCGCCGGGACAGCTAATGAAAAACTGTTTTTT
CASSSIAGTANEKLFF
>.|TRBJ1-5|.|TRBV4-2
TGTGCCAGCAGCCAAGAAAGATATAGCAATCAGCCCCAGCATTTT
CASSQERYSNQPQHF
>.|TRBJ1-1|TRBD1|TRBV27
TGTGCCAGCATTCTGACTAGAGGGGGCGGCACTGAAGCTTTCTTT
CASILTRGGGTEAFF
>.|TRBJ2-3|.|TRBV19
TGTGCCAGTAAAAAAACAGGCGGCGCAGATACGCAGTATTTT
CASKKTGGADTQYF
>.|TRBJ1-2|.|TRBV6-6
TGTGCCAGCAGTCCAGTCTATGGCTACACCTTC
CASSPVYGYTF
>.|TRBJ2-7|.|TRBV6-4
TGTGCCAGCAGTGAACAACCCGGGAGCTTCTACGAGCAGTACTTC
CASSEQPGSFYEQYF
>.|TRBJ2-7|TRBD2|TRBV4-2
TGTGCCAGCAGCCAAGGGAGCGGGGGAAGCTCCTACGAGCAGTACTTC
CASSQGSGGSSYEQYF
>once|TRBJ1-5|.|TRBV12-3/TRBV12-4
TGTGCCAGCAGTTTTAGGGAGGGTCAGCCCCAGCATTTT
CASSFREGQPQHF
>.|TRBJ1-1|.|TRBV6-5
TGTGCCAGCAGGGGTAACACTGAAGCTTTCTTT
CASRGNTEAFF